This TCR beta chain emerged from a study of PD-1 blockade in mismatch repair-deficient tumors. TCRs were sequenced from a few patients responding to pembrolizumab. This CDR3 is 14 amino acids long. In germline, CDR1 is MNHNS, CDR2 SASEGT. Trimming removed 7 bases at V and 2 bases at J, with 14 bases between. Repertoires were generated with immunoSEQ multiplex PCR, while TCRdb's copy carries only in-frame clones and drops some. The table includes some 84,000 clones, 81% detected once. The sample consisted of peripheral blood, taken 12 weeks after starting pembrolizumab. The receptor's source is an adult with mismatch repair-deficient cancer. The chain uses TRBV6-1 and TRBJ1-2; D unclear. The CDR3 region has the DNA TGTGCCAGCAAAGACCGCCCGGGCAACTATGGCTACACCTTC. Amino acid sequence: CASKDRPGNYGYTF.